The 15 T cell receptor beta chains listed next were all sequenced from one sample in a study of T cells in localized non-small cell lung cancer. Profiling relied on immunoSEQ multiplex PCR, and the TCRdb table lists in-frame clones only, not all of them. This sample yields roughly 72,000 clones, of which 80% are seen a single time; more than 9% belongs to the top ten. The sequenced sample was peripheral blood, obtained before any cancer treatment. These receptors were obtained from a female donor at least 60 years old with stage I lung adenocarcinoma.

The V and J genes are TRBV19 and TRBJ2-7, with D perhaps TRBD2 (5 bases). The germline V and J ends were trimmed by 5 bases and 6 bases, with 17 bases remaining between them. The germline CDR1 and CDR2 sequences are LNHDA and SQIVND (reference sequence). The CDR3 runs 14 residues. CDR3 sequence: CASSPTGLLPEQYF. The CDR3 DNA is TGTGCCAGTAGTCCGACCGGACTCCTCCCCGAGCAGTACTTC.

The chain joins TRBV28 to TRBJ1-2; TRBD1 is a possible D gene (5 bases). The CDR3 length is 15 residues. V was shortened by 4 bases and J by 1 base, with 13 bases between the two germline ends. The germline gives CDR1 MDHEN, CDR2 SYDVKM. CDR3 region: CASSSGTAVNYGYTF. Here the CDR3 DNA reads TGTGCCAGCAGTTCAGGGACGGCCGTTAACTATGGCTACACCTTC.

In the case of this clone: This same CDR3 is encoded by further DNA sequences in the sample. The chain has TRBV6-5 and TRBJ2-7, with a weak D call TRBD1 (6 bases). Germline V gene lookup returns CDR1 MNHEY and CDR2 SVGAGI. CDR3 length equals 11 residues. The V end lost 8 bases, the J end lost 4 bases, and 9 bases lay between the germline ends. CDR3 residues: CASSRGYEQYF. The CDR3, as DNA: TGTGCCAGCTCCAGGGGTTACGAGCAGTACTTC.

This chain uses TRBV29-1 with TRBJ2-5, with 8 nucleotides matching TRBD2. Germline assignment: CDR1 SQVTM and CDR2 ANQGSEA. This CDR3 region has 16 residues. V gave up 3 bases and J gave up 5 bases; unmatched junction bases: 14. This chain's CDR3 is CSVDDSGLRGRETQYF. CDR3 sequence (DNA): TGCAGCGTTGATGATAGCGGGCTCCGCGGGAGGGAGACCCAGTACTTC.

This chain uses TRBV10-3 with TRBJ2-7, with D perhaps given as TRBD1 or TRBD2 (7 bases each). The germline V gene encodes CDR1 ENHRY and CDR2 SYGVKD. V shed 6 bases and J shed 5 bases, with 17 bases lying between them. The CDR3 runs to 14 residues. The CDR3 DNA is TGTGCCATCAGGCCTGGGGGAGGGGGCGACGAGCAGTACTTC. Amino acids: CAIRPGGGGDEQYF.

The rearrangement uses TRBV5-6 and TRBJ2-1; 8 bases map to TRBD2. The V gene's germline CDR1 is SGHDT and CDR2 YYEEEE. The CDR3 sequence is 15 residues long. J gave up 7 bases and V 0 bases, and 6 bases lay outside the gene matches. Here the CDR3 reads CASSLAGGPRNEQFF. DNA of the CDR3: TGTGCCAGCAGCTTGGCGGGAGGGCCGAGGAATGAGCAGTTCTTC.

The chain has TRBV30 and TRBJ1-6; unclear D gene. Germline assignment: CDR1 GTSNPN and CDR2 SVGIG (reference sequence). Trimming pared 1 base from V and 7 bases from J, leaving 8 bases between. There are 13 residues in the CDR3. The CDR3 DNA follows: TGTGCCTGGAGTGAGGTCCCAAATTCACCCCTCCACTTT. Amino acids: CAWSEVPNSPLHF.

V is TRBV4-2 and J is TRBJ1-2, with 8 bases identical to TRBD1. CDR3 length: 13 amino acids. Germline-derived CDR1 and CDR2 are LGHNA and YNFKEQ. J gave up 8 bases and V 2 bases, and 4 bases lay outside the gene matches. CDR3: CASSQLGQAGYTF. The CDR3 bases are TGTGCCAGCAGCCAACTGGGACAGGCGGGCTACACCTTC.

The chain couples TRBV11-2 to TRBJ2-5; D is perhaps TRBD2 (6 bases). The CDR3 has 14 amino acids. Germline CDR1 SGHAT, CDR2 FQNNGV. V dropped 0 bases and J dropped 5 bases, with 10 bases sitting between them. The CDR3 bases are TGTGCCAGCAGCTTAGACTTGGGGAGGGAGACCCAGTACTTC. It codes for CASSLDLGRETQYF.

The chain's CDR3 is CASSDRQGMAEAFF. The CDR3 bases are TGTGCCAGCAGTGACCGACAGGGGATGGCTGAAGCTTTCTTT. The chain uses TRBV6-1 and TRBJ1-1, with TRBD1 identical over 8 bases. V lost 3 bases, J lost 6 bases, and 6 bases stayed unmatched. Germline V lookup: CDR1 MNHNS, CDR2 SASEGT. The CDR3 covers 14 residues.

This rearrangement joins TRBV14 to TRBJ2-7; unclear D gene. Germline CDR1 is SGHDN and CDR2 is FVKESK. The CDR3 spans 11 residues. The V and J ends lost 0 bases and 6 bases respectively, with 3 bases between them. CDR3 nucleotides: TGTGCCAGCAGCCAAGAAACCGAGCAGTACTTC. This codes for CASSQETEQYF.

V and J are TRBV5-6 and TRBJ2-7, with D possibly being TRBD1 (5 bases). This CDR3 is built from 14 residues. Germline V CDR1 and CDR2: SGHDT, YYEEEE. Deletions cut 2 bases from V and 2 bases from J, with 11 bases between. Here the CDR3 reads CASSFGQIAYEQYF. CDR3 DNA: TGTGCCAGCAGCTTCGGACAAATAGCCTACGAGCAGTACTTC.

The CDR3 region is CSVRQGHEQYF. CDR3 DNA: TGCAGCGTAAGACAGGGTCACGAGCAGTACTTC. V and J are TRBV29-1 and TRBJ2-7, with TRBD1 matching 7 bases. After removal of 6 bases from V and 5 bases from J, the junction contained 4 bases not matched to a gene. The CDR3 spans 11 residues. The germline CDR1 and CDR2 sequences are SQVTM and ANQGSEA.

The chain joins TRBV27 to TRBJ2-3; 8 bases are a match to TRBD2. The V gene's germline CDR1 is MNHEY and CDR2 SMNVEV (reference sequence). The CDR3 totals 14 residues. V lost 6 bases to trimming and J lost 5 bases; unmatched junction nucleotides: 7. The CDR3 coding sequence is TGTGCCAGCAGGCGAGCGGGAGTGCTAGATACGCAGTATTTT. The encoded protein is CASRRAGVLDTQYF.

The chain links TRBV30 to TRBJ2-7; D might be TRBD1 (5 bases). The CDR3 is 16 amino acids. CDR1 GTSNPN and CDR2 SVGIG come from the germline V gene (reference sequence). Trimming left V 2 bases short and J 3 bases short, with 20 bases between. The CDR3 spells CAWSSTTRVANYEQYF. As DNA, the CDR3 is TGTGCCTGGAGTTCTACAACCAGGGTGGCAAACTACGAGCAGTACTTC.